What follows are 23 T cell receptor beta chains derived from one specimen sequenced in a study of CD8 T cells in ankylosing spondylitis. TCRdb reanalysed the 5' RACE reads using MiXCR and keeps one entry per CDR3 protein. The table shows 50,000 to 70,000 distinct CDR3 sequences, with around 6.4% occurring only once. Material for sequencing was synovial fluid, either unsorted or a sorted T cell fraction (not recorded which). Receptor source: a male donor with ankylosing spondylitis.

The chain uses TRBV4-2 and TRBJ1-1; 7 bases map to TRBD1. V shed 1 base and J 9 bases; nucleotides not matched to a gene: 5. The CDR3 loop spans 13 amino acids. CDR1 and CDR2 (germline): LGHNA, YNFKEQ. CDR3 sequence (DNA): TGTGCCAGCAGCCAAGTCGGGACAGCGCAAGCTTTCTTT. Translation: CASSQVGTAQAFF.

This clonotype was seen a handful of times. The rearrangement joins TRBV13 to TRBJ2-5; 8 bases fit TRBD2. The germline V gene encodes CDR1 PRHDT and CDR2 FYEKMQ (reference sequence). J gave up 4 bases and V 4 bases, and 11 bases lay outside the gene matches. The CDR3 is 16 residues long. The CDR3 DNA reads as TGTGCCAGCAGCTCCACATTCCGGGGGGGAAGAGAGACCCAGTACTTC. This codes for CASSSTFRGGRETQYF.

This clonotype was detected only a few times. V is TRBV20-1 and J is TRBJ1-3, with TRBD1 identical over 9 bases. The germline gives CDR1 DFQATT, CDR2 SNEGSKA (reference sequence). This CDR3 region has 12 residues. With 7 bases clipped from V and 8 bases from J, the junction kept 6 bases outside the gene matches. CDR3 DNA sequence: TGCAGTGTTACAGGGGGCGTTGACACCATATATTTT. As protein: CSVTGGVDTIYF.

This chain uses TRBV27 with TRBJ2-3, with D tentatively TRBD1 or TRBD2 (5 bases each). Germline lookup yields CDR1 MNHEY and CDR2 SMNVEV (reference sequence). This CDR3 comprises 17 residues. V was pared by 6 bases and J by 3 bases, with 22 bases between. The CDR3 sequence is CASSPQWGTFGTDTQYF. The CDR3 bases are TGTGCCAGCAGCCCACAGTGGGGGACCTTTGGGACAGATACGCAGTATTTT.

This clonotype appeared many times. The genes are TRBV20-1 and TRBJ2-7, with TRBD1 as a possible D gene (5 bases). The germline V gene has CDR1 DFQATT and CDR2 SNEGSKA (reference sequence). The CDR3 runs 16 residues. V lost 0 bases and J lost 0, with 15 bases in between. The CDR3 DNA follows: TGCAGTGCTAGAGATCCGCGGCAGGGCAACTCCTACGAGCAGTACTTC. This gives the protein CSARDPRQGNSYEQYF.

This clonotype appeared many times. Here the CDR3 reads CASSSEYTQYF. The DNA of the CDR3 is TGCGCCAGCAGCTCGGAGTATACGCAGTATTTT. The J gene is TRBJ2-3, the V gene TRBV5-1; D remains unclear. V was clipped by 3 bases and J by 7 bases, with 6 bases between them. Per germline, CDR1 SGHRS and CDR2 YFSETQ. The CDR3 sequence is 11 residues long.

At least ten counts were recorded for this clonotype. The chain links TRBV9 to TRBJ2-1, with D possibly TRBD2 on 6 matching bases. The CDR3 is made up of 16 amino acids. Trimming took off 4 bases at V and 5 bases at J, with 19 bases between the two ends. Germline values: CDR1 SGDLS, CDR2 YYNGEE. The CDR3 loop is CASSPQVGRGNNEQFF. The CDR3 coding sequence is TGTGCCAGCAGCCCCCAGGTCGGGAGAGGGAACAATGAGCAGTTCTTC.

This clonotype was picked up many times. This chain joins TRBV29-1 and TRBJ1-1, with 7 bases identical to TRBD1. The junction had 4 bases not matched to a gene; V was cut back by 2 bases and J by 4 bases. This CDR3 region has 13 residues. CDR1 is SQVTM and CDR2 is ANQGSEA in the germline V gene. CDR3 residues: CSVEPHRGTEAFF. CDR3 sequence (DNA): TGCAGCGTTGAACCGCACAGGGGCACTGAAGCTTTCTTT.

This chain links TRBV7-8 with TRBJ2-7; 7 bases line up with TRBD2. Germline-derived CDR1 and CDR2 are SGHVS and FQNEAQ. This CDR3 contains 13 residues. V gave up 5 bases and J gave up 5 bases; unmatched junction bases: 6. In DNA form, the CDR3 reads TGTGCCAGCAGCCCCCCCCGGGGGGACGAGCAGTACTTC. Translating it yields CASSPPRGDEQYF.

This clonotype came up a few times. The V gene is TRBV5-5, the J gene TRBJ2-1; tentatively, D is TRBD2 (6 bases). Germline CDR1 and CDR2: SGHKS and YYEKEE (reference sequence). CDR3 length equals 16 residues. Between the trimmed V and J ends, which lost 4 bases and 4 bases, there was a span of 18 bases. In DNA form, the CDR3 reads TGTGCCAGCAGCCAAGGACTACCCCTCGGGTACAATGAGCAGTTCTTC. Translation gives CASSQGLPLGYNEQFF.

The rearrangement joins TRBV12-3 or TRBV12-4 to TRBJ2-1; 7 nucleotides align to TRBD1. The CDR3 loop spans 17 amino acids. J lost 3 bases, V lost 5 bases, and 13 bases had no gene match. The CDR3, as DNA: TGTGCCAGCAGTACCCAGCGAGGGGGCCTCGACTACAATGAGCAGTTCTTC. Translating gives CASSTQRGGLDYNEQFF.

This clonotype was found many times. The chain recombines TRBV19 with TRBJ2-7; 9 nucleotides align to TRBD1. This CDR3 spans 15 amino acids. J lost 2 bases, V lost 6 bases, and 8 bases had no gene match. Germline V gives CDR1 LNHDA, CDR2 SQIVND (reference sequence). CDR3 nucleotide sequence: TGTGCCAGTAGCAAGCCGGACAGGGGTCCCTACGAGCAGTACTTC. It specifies CASSKPDRGPYEQYF.

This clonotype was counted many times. CDR3 region: CASSSIVTQPQHF. The CDR3 nucleotides read TGTGCCAGCAGCTCTATTGTCACCCAGCCCCAGCATTTT. The chain combines TRBV7-2 with TRBJ1-5, with D unclear. V was cut by 4 bases and J by 7 bases, with 11 bases left in between. This CDR3 has 13 residues. Germline CDR1 SGHTA, CDR2 FQGNSA.

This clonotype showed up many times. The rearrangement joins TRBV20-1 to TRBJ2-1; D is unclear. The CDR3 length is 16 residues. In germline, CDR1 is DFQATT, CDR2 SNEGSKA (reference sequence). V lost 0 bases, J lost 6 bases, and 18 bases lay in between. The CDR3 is CSARDRSAEHVNEQFF. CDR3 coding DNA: TGCAGTGCTAGAGATCGATCCGCGGAACATGTCAATGAGCAGTTCTTC.

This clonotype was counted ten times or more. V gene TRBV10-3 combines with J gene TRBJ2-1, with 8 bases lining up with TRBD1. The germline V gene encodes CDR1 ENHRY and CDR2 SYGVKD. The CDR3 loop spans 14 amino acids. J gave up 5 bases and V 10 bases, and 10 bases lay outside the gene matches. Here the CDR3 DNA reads TGTGCCACCCTTTCGGACAGGGAACACAATGAGCAGTTCTTC. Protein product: CATLSDREHNEQFF.

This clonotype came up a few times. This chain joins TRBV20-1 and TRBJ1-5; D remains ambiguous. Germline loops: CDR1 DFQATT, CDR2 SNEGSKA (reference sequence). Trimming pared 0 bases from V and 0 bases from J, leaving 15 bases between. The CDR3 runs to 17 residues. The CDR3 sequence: CSARDLGGELSNQPQHF. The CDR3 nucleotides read TGCAGTGCTAGAGATTTAGGAGGCGAACTTAGCAATCAGCCCCAGCATTTT.

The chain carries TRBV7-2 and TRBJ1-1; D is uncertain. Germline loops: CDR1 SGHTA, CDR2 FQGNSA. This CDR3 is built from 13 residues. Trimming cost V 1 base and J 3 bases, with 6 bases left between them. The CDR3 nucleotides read TGTGCCAGCAGCTTAGGGACCTACACTGAAGCTTTCTTT. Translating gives CASSLGTYTEAFF.

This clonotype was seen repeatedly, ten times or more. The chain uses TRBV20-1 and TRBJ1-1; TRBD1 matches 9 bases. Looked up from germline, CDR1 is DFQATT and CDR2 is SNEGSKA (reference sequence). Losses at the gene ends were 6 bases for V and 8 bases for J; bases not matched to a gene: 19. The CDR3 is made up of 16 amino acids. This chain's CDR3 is CSAKIPGQGFLFEAFF. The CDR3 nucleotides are TGCAGTGCCAAGATACCGGGACAGGGTTTCTTGTTCGAAGCTTTCTTT.

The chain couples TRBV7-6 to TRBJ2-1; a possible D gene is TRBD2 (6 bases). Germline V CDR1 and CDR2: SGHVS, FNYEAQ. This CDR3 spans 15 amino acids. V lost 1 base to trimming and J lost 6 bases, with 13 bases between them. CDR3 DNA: TGTGCCAGCAGCTTAGAGAGGGACTGGAGCAATGAGCAGTTCTTC. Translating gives CASSLERDWSNEQFF. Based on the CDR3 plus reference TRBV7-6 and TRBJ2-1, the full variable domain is GAGVSQSPRYKVTKRGQDVALRCDPISGHVSLYWYRQALGQGPEFLTYFNYEAQQDKSGLPNDRFSAERPEGSISTLTIQRTEQRDSAMYRCASSLERDWSNEQFFGPGTRLTVL.

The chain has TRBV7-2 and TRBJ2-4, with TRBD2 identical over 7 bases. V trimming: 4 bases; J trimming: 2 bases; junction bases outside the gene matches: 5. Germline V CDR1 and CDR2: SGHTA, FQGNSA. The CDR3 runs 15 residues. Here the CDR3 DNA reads TGTGCCAGCAGCTGGGGCGGGGGTACCAAAAACATTCAGTACTTC. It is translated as CASSWGGGTKNIQYF.

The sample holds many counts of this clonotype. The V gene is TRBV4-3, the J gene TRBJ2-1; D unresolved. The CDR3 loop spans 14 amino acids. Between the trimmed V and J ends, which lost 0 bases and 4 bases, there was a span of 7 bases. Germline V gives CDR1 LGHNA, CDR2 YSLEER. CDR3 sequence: CASSQDRAYNEQFF. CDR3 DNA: TGCGCCAGCAGCCAAGATCGGGCATACAATGAGCAGTTCTTC.

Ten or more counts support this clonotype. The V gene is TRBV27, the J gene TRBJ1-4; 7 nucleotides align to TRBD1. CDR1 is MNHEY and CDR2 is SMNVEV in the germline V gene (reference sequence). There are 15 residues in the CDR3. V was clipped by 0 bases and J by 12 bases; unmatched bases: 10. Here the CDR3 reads CASSLSGTAPGELFF. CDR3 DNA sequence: TGTGCCAGCAGTTTATCCGGGACAGCCCCGGGGGAACTGTTTTTT.

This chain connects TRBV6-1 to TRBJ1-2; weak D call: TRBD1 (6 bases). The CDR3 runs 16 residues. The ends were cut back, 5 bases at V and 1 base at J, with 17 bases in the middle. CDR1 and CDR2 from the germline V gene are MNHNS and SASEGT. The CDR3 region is CASSIRGGWINYGYTF. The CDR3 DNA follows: TGTGCCAGCAGTATAAGGGGGGGCTGGATTAACTATGGCTACACCTTC.